What follows are 6 T cell receptor beta chains derived from one specimen sequenced in a study of graft-versus-host responses after intestinal transplantation (dated by TCRdb to about 2021). Library creation used the immunoSEQ multiplex PCR assay. Sourced from immuneACCESS, this table was stored by TCRdb with only in-frame sequences that have V and J called. A share of the clones is absent; for the studies checked, an unresolved V gene accounts for under half, and the remainder has no known explanation. This sample comprises approximately 23,000 clones, 44% of them detected only once. The ten largest clones add up to under 1.5% of the sample. Read against the paper, the sample's time point label means: cells obtained before transplantation from donor or recipient. Mixed lymphocyte reactions plated 200,000 CFSE-labeled pre-transplant responders with 200,000 irradiated violet-dye-labeled stimulators and were cultured for approximately six days.

The sample was alloreactive CD8+ T cells from a mixed lymphocyte reaction culture, taken before transplantation. What the cell subset or site label conveys for this sample: CFSE-low proliferating T cells sorted from roughly 6-day pre-transplant mixed lymphocyte reaction (GvH or HvG direction). Receptors originate from a human patient who was an organ donor for intestinal transplantation.

The chain uses TRBV5-1 and TRBJ1-4; 8 nucleotides agree with TRBD1. V trimming: 4 bases; J trimming: 1 base; junction bases outside the gene matches: 3. The germline V gene has CDR1 SGHRS and CDR2 YFSETQ. The CDR3 length is 15 residues. The CDR3 region has the DNA TGCGCCAGCAGCCTCGGGACAGGAACTAATGAAAAACTGTTTTTT. It yields the protein CASSLGTGTNEKLFF.

The chain joins TRBV7-8 to TRBJ1-4, with 8 bases matching TRBD1. Per the germline V gene, CDR1 is SGHVS and CDR2 is FQNEAQ. The CDR3 is 16 amino acids. Germline trimming cut 5 bases from V and 0 bases from J; bases unmatched to any gene: 5. The CDR3 bases are TGTGCCAGCAGCGACCAACAGGGGGCAACTAATGAAAAACTGTTTTTT. Translated: CASSDQQGATNEKLFF.

This chain connects TRBV5-6 to TRBJ1-2; 9 bases line up with TRBD1. V was clipped by 3 bases and J by 5 bases; unmatched bases: 2. Germline CDR1 and CDR2: SGHDT and YYEEEE. This CDR3 has 13 amino acids. Here the CDR3 reads CASSWDRAYGYTF. The CDR3, as DNA: TGTGCCAGCAGCTGGGACAGGGCGTATGGCTACACCTTC. The full variable domain, completed using reference TRBV5-6 and TRBJ1-2, is DAGVTQSPTHLIKTRGQQVTLRCSPKSGHDTVSWYQQALGQGPQFIFQYYEEEERQRGNFPDRFSGHQFPNYSSELNVNALLLGDSALYLCASSWDRAYGYTFGSGTRLTVV.

This clone was observed a few times. The V call is TRBV11-2, the J call TRBJ1-2, with D maybe TRBD1 (6 bases). V lost 5 bases to trimming and J lost 4 bases, with 11 bases between them. In germline, CDR1 is SGHAT, CDR2 FQNNGV. The CDR3 covers 13 residues. The CDR3 region has the DNA TGTGCCAGCAGCCCGACGGGGGCCTATGGCTACACCTTC. It translates to CASSPTGAYGYTF.

CDR3 DNA sequence: TGCAGCGTCAAGAGCGGGGCTAGCTCCTACGAGCAGTACTTC. Translated: CSVKSGASSYEQYF. The chain recombines TRBV29-1 with TRBJ2-7; 7 bases are a match to TRBD2. The trim removed 6 bases at V and 0 bases at J, leaving 8 bases unmatched. Germline lookup yields CDR1 SQVTM and CDR2 ANQGSEA. The CDR3 has 14 amino acids.

The rearrangement joins TRBV9 to TRBJ1-3; D not resolved. CDR3 length: 14 residues. Germline V gene lookup returns CDR1 SGDLS and CDR2 YYNGEE. V lost 0 bases to trimming and J lost 3 bases, with 7 bases between them. The CDR3 DNA reads TGTGCCAGCAGCGTAGAAGGGCTTGGAAACACCATATATTTT. Its translation: CASSVEGLGNTIYF. The whole variable domain, filled in from reference TRBV9 and TRBJ1-3, reads DSGVTQTPKHLITATGQRVTLRCSPRSGDLSVYWYQQSLDQGLQFLIQYYNGEERAKGNILERFSAQQFPDLHSELNLSSLELGDSALYFCASSVEGLGNTIYFGEGSWLTVV.